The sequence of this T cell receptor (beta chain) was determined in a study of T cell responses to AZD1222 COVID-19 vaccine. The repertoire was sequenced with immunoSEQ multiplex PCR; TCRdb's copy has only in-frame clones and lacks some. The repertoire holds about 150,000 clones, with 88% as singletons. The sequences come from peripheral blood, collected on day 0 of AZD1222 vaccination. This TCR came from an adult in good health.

CDR3: CASSLVGTVPYEQYF. The CDR3 DNA follows: TGCGCCAGCAGCTTGGTCGGGACGGTGCCCTACGAGCAGTACTTC. The chain combines TRBV5-1 with TRBJ2-7; either TRBD1 or TRBD2 may fit D (5 bases each). The length of the CDR3 is 15 residues. The germline V gene encodes CDR1 SGHRS and CDR2 YFSETQ. V was pared by 0 bases and J by 2 bases, with 12 bases between.